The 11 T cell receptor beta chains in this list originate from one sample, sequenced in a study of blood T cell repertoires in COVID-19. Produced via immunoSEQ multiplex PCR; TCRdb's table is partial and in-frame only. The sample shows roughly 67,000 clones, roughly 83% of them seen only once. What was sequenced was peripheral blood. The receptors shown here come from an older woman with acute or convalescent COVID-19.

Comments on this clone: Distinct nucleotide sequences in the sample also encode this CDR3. The CDR3 nucleotides read TGTGCCAGCAGTCGAGGGGGCGCGGGCTATGGCTACACCTTC. Translating it yields CASSRGGAGYGYTF. This chain uses TRBV2 with TRBJ1-2; TRBD1 matches at 7 bases. V gave up 5 bases and J gave up 4 bases; unmatched junction bases: 7. The CDR3 is made up of 14 amino acids. Germline V gene data show CDR1 as SNHLY and CDR2 as FYNNEI.

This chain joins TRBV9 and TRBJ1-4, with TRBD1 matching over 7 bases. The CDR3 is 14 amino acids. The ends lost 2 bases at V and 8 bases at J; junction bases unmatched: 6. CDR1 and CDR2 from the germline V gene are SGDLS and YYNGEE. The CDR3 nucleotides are TGTGCCAGCAGCGTTTTCCCGACAGGGGAAAAACTGTTTTTT. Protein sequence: CASSVFPTGEKLFF.

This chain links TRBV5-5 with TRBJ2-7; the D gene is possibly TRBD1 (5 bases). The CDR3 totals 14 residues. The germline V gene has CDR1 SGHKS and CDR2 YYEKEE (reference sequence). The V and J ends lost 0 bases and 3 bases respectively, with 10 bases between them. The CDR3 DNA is TGTGCCAGCAGCTTGGGGACACAGTTCTACGAGCAGTACTTC. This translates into CASSLGTQFYEQYF.

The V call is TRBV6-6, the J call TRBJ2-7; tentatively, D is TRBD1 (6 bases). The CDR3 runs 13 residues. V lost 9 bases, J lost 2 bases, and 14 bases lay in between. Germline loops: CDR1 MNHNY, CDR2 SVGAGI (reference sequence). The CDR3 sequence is CASRLQGTYEQYF. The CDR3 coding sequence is TGTGCCAGTCGGCTACAGGGTACCTACGAGCAGTACTTC.

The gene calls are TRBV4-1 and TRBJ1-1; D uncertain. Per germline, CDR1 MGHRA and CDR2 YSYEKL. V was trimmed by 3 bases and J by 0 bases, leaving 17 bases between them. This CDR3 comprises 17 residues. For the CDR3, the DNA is TGCGCCAGCAGCCAGGTTAGCGCGGGCCGCGTGAACACTGAAGCTTTCTTT. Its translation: CASSQVSAGRVNTEAFF.

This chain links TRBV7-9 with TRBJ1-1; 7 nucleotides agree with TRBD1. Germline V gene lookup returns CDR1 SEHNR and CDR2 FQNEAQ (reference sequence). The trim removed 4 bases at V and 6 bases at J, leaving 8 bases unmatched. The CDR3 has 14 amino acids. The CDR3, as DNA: TGTGCCAGCAGCTCATCAGGGGGATCCGCTGAAGCTTTCTTT. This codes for CASSSSGGSAEAFF.

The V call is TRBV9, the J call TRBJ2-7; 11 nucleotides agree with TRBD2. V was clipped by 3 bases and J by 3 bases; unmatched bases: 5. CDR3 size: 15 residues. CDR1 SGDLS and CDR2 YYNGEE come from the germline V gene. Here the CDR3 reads CASSALAGGDYEQYF. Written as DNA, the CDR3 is TGTGCCAGCAGCGCCCTAGCGGGGGGTGACTACGAGCAGTACTTC.

DNA for the CDR3: TGCGCCAGCAGCCCACGGGCTAGCGGGTACACCGGGGAGCTGTTTTTT. Its protein product is CASSPRASGYTGELFF. This rearrangement joins TRBV5-1 to TRBJ2-2; the match to TRBD2 covers 8 bases. The trim removed 4 bases at V and 3 bases at J, leaving 8 bases unmatched. The CDR3 extends over 16 amino acids. Germline CDR1 is SGHRS and CDR2 is YFSETQ.

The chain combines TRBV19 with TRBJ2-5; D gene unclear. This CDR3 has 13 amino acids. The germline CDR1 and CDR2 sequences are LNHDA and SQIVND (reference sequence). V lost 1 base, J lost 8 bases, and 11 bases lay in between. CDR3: CASSIGGPGTQYF. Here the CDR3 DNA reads TGTGCCAGTAGTATAGGTGGGCCTGGAACCCAGTACTTC.

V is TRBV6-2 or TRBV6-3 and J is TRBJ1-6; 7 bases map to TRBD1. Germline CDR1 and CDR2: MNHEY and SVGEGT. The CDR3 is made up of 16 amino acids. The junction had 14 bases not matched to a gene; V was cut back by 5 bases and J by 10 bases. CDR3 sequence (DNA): TGTGCCAGCAGTCGCCCCGGGACGACAGGGAAATCACCCCTCCACTTT. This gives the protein CASSRPGTTGKSPLHF.

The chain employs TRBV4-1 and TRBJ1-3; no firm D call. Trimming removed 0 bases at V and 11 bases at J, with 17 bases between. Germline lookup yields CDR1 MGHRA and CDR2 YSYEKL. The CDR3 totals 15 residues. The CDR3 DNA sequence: TGCGCCAGCAGCCAAGAAGTTGCCGGGTTGGTCGCCATATATTTT. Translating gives CASSQEVAGLVAIYF.